One and the same sample provided the 27 T cell receptor beta chains below, sequenced in a study of blood T cell repertoires in COVID-19. Using immunoSEQ multiplex PCR, the repertoire was profiled, and TCRdb retains in-frame clones only, with some absent. The sample has tens of thousands of clones, about 80% seen once. Sample: peripheral blood. The source of these receptors is a woman between 70 and 85 years old with acute or convalescent COVID-19.

This clone has just a few counts. The chain uses TRBV7-9 and TRBJ2-1; the D gene is possibly TRBD1 (6 bases). Germline CDR1 reads SEHNR; CDR2 reads FQNEAQ (reference sequence). The CDR3 is 16 amino acids. Trimming stripped 2 bases from V and 8 bases from J, with 19 bases between. The CDR3 bases are TGTGCCAGCAGCTTACCCCCGGGACACGCTTGGGATGAGCAGTTCTTC. Translating it yields CASSLPPGHAWDEQFF. The full variable domain, rest sourced from reference TRBV7-9 and TRBJ2-1, is DTGVSQNPRHKITKRGQNVTFRCDPISEHNRLYWYRQTLGQGPEFLTYFQNEAQLEKSRLLSDRFSAERPKGSFSTLEIQRTEQGDSAMYLCASSLPPGHAWDEQFFGPGTRLTVL.

This chain joins TRBV29-1 and TRBJ1-4; weak D call: TRBD1 (5 bases). V was trimmed by 7 bases and J by 4 bases, leaving 13 bases between them. Germline CDR1 and CDR2: SQVTM and ANQGSEA. The CDR3 consists of 13 residues. The CDR3 coding sequence is TGCAGCGCTGGGAGGGACCTTAATGAAAAACTGTTTTTT. It codes for CSAGRDLNEKLFF.

This sequence joins TRBV4-2 and TRBJ1-1; no clear D. V shed 4 bases and J shed 2 bases, with 11 bases lying between them. The CDR3 has 14 amino acids. Germline-derived CDR1 and CDR2 are LGHNA and YNFKEQ. CDR3 loop: CASSRELLNTEAFF. CDR3 bases: TGTGCCAGCAGCCGAGAACTTCTTAACACTGAAGCTTTCTTT.

This chain joins TRBV6-5 and TRBJ1-1; possibly TRBD1 for D (5 bases). This CDR3 is built from 15 residues. CDR1 is MNHEY and CDR2 is SVGAGI in the germline V gene. The ends were cut back, 5 bases at V and 2 bases at J, with 15 bases in the middle. The CDR3 DNA sequence: TGTGCCAGCAGTCGACAGAGTCTGATAAACACTGAAGCTTTCTTT. Encoded protein: CASSRQSLINTEAFF.

This chain connects TRBV29-1 to TRBJ2-1; D is possibly TRBD1 (5 bases). Trimming removed 3 bases from V and 4 bases from J, with 13 bases in between. CDR1 is SQVTM, CDR2 ANQGSEA, per germline. The CDR3 is made up of 14 amino acids. The CDR3 nucleotides are TGCAGCGTTGATCCAGGGAAATCGTACAATGAGCAGTTCTTC. It specifies CSVDPGKSYNEQFF.

The chain combines TRBV18 with TRBJ2-7, with D unresolved. The V gene lost 3 bases and the J gene lost 4 bases, with 13 bases spanning the gap. The CDR3 loop spans 14 amino acids. Germline V gene sequence: CDR1 KGHSH, CDR2 LQKENI. For the CDR3, the DNA is TGTGCCAGCTCACCTAGACGGAGTGAGTACGAGCAGTACTTC. It encodes CASSPRRSEYEQYF.

This clone was detected once. This chain uses TRBV19 with TRBJ1-5, with 10 bases lining up with TRBD1. CDR1 LNHDA and CDR2 SQIVND come from the germline V gene (reference sequence). This CDR3 contains 17 residues. Losses at the gene ends were 3 bases for V and 1 base for J; bases not matched to a gene: 6. The CDR3 spells CASSIGTGVDSNQPQHF. CDR3 coding DNA: TGTGCCAGTAGTATTGGGACAGGGGTCGACAGCAATCAGCCCCAGCATTTT.

This chain uses TRBV6-4 with TRBJ1-2; 7 bases are a match to TRBD1. Per germline, CDR1 MRHNA and CDR2 SNTAGT. The CDR3 runs to 14 residues. V shed 4 bases and J 6 bases; nucleotides not matched to a gene: 8. The CDR3 DNA is TGTGCCAGCAGTGCGTCAGGGGGTGCCCATGGCTACACCTTC. This translates into CASSASGGAHGYTF.

This clone was counted between two and nine times. The genes are TRBV6-1 and TRBJ2-1, with TRBD2 identical over 7 bases. This CDR3 is 17 amino acids long. The germline V gene encodes CDR1 MNHNS and CDR2 SASEGT. V trimming: 0 bases; J trimming: 0 bases; junction bases outside the gene matches: 5. The CDR3 DNA follows: TGTGCCAGCAGTGAAGCGCGGGAGCGCATCTCCTACAATGAGCAGTTCTTC. The encoded protein is CASSEARERISYNEQFF.

V is TRBV5-4 and J is TRBJ1-2; D is uncertain. V shed 3 bases and J shed 2 bases, with 11 bases lying between them. This CDR3 has 14 amino acids. Germline CDR1 reads SGHNT; CDR2 reads YYREEE (reference sequence). This chain's CDR3 is CASSSARSNYGYTF. The CDR3 nucleotides read TGTGCCAGCAGCTCCGCCCGGTCCAACTATGGCTACACCTTC.

For the CDR3, the DNA is TGTGCCAGCATTTCCGACAGCCGTAATTCACCCCTCCACTTT. It translates to CASISDSRNSPLHF. The chain combines TRBV6-6 with TRBJ1-6, with TRBD1 as a possible D gene (5 bases). V was trimmed by 7 bases and J by 6 bases, leaving 13 bases between them. CDR1 and CDR2 from the germline V gene are MNHNY and SVGAGI (reference sequence). This CDR3 is 14 amino acids long.

This chain joins TRBV19 and TRBJ1-5; no firm D call. Between the trimmed V and J ends, which lost 0 bases and 5 bases, there was a span of 14 bases. The CDR3 sequence is 16 residues long. The germline V gene has CDR1 LNHDA and CDR2 SQIVND (reference sequence). CDR3 DNA sequence: TGTGCCAGTAGTATAGATCTAGCACAGCTCGATCAGCCCCAGCATTTT. Encoded protein: CASSIDLAQLDQPQHF.

The chain has TRBV2 and TRBJ1-1; D perhaps matches TRBD1 (6 bases). CDR1 is SNHLY and CDR2 is FYNNEI in the germline V gene. The CDR3 is 15 amino acids. Trimming shortened V by 2 bases and J by 2 bases, and 12 bases separated the two germline ends. CDR3 DNA sequence: TGTGCCAGCAGTGAAATGGGGGGGCCTAACACTGAAGCTTTCTTT. Translating it yields CASSEMGGPNTEAFF.

The chain is built from TRBV19 and TRBJ2-5, with 7 bases aligning to TRBD2. The CDR3 runs 14 residues. J was trimmed by 4 bases and V by 4 bases; bases with no gene match: 6. From germline, CDR1 is LNHDA and CDR2 SQIVND (reference sequence). CDR3 coding DNA: TGTGCCAGTAGTACTAGCGGAATTTCAGAGACCCAGTACTTC. Its translation: CASSTSGISETQYF.

This clone has only a few counts. V usage is TRBV10-3 and J usage is TRBJ2-1, with D maybe TRBD2 (6 bases). CDR3 size: 14 residues. Per the germline V gene, CDR1 is ENHRY and CDR2 is SYGVKD. Trimming stripped 4 bases from V and 5 bases from J, with 12 bases between. CDR3 in amino acids: CAISGGDLNNEQFF. CDR3 bases: TGTGCCATCAGTGGGGGGGACCTAAACAATGAGCAGTTCTTC.

The V and J genes are TRBV5-1 and TRBJ2-5; D might be TRBD2 (6 bases). Germline V CDR1 and CDR2: SGHRS, YFSETQ. V lost 3 bases and J lost 5, with 14 bases in between. This CDR3 contains 14 residues. The CDR3, as DNA: TGCGCCAGCAGCTCGGGTCCGGGGGAGGAGACCCAGTACTTC. Protein: CASSSGPGEETQYF.

There are a few counts of this clone. V gene TRBV11-3 combines with J gene TRBJ1-2, with D tentatively TRBD1 (5 bases). CDR1 and CDR2 from the germline V gene are SGHNT and YENEEA. The CDR3 covers 13 residues. V lost 4 bases and J 3 bases, leaving 9 bases between the germline ends. In DNA form, the CDR3 reads TGTGCCAGCAGCTCTTCAGGGTACTATGGCTACACCTTC. This gives the protein CASSSSGYYGYTF. Based on the CDR3 plus reference TRBV11-3 and TRBJ1-2, the full variable domain is EAGVVQSPRYKIIEKKQPVAFWCNPISGHNTLYWYLQNLGQGPELLIRYENEEAVDDSQLPKDRFSAERLKGVDSTLKIQPAELGDSAVYLCASSSSGYYGYTFGSGTRLTVV.

The chain combines TRBV11-3 with TRBJ1-1, with 7 nucleotides matching TRBD1. Trimming took 4 bases from V and 3 from J; bases not matched to a gene: 5. The CDR3 consists of 14 residues. Germline CDR1 is SGHNT and CDR2 is YENEEA. The CDR3: CASSSWQGDTEAFF. The CDR3 nucleotides read TGTGCCAGCAGCTCCTGGCAGGGGGACACTGAAGCTTTCTTT.

This rearrangement joins TRBV7-2 to TRBJ1-2; no clear D gene. The V end lost 6 bases, the J end lost 5 bases, and 10 bases lay between the germline ends. CDR3 length: 12 residues. Germline V gene data show CDR1 as SGHTA and CDR2 as FQGNSA. CDR3 DNA: TGTGCCAGCAGAGGGAGGGATTATGGCTACACCTTC. As protein: CASRGRDYGYTF.

V usage is TRBV27 and J usage is TRBJ2-7; TRBD2 matches at 11 bases. Germline values: CDR1 MNHEY, CDR2 SMNVEV (reference sequence). V gave up 6 bases and J gave up 4 bases; unmatched junction bases: 5. The CDR3 sequence is 14 residues long. Here the CDR3 reads CASRLAGGHYEQYF. CDR3 bases: TGTGCCAGCAGATTAGCGGGGGGGCATTACGAGCAGTACTTC.

This clone has just a few counts. This chain uses TRBV3-1 (or the pseudogene TRBV3-2) with TRBJ1-2; 10 nucleotides line up with TRBD1. The CDR3 contains 14 residues. V dropped 4 bases and J dropped 5; count of bases not matched to a gene: 4. CDR1 and CDR2 (germline): LGHDT, YNNKEL (reference sequence). In nucleotides, the CDR3 is TGTGCCAGCAGCCCTGGGACAGGGGTTTATGGCTACACCTTC. Its protein is CASSPGTGVYGYTF.

The chain combines TRBV9 with TRBJ2-1; TRBD1 aligns across 9 bases. The germline CDR1 and CDR2 sequences are SGDLS and YYNGEE. The J segment lost 7 bases and the V segment lost 3 bases, leaving 17 bases of the junction unmatched. This CDR3 comprises 18 residues. For the CDR3, the DNA is TGTGCCAGCAGCGCGAGTTTTACAGGGGGCGCGATTGAAAATGAGCAGTTCTTC. The encoded protein is CASSASFTGGAIENEQFF.

V usage is TRBV5-4 and J usage is TRBJ2-4, with D possibly being TRBD2 (6 bases). Germline CDR1 and CDR2: SGHNT and YYREEE (reference sequence). CDR3 length: 13 residues. Between the trimmed V and J ends, which lost 1 base and 5 bases, there was a span of 7 bases. This CDR3 is CASSLTGENIQYF. The CDR3 DNA sequence: TGTGCCAGCAGCTTGACGGGAGAAAACATTCAGTACTTC.

The chain recombines TRBV19 with TRBJ1-5, with 7 bases identical to TRBD1. In germline, CDR1 is LNHDA, CDR2 SQIVND (reference sequence). This CDR3 contains 16 residues. V shed 4 bases, J shed 5 bases, and the junction held 11 bases outside the gene matches. Written as DNA, the CDR3 is TGTGCCAGTAGTAGTGGGCCAGGGACAGTGTATCAGCCCCAGCATTTT. Translated: CASSSGPGTVYQPQHF.

V is TRBV5-5 and J is TRBJ2-2; tentatively, D is TRBD1 (6 bases). V was clipped by 0 bases and J by 4 bases, with 13 bases between them. Germline V gene lookup returns CDR1 SGHKS and CDR2 YYEKEE (reference sequence). The CDR3 contains 16 residues. CDR3 amino acids: CASSLVVGAGTGELFF. The CDR3 DNA follows: TGTGCCAGCAGCTTGGTAGTGGGGGCCGGCACCGGGGAGCTGTTTTTT.

The chain carries TRBV5-1 and TRBJ1-1, with TRBD1 matching over 12 bases. The CDR3 loop spans 17 amino acids. V lost 3 bases and J lost 0; bases outside the gene matches: 6. Germline V CDR1 and CDR2: SGHRS, YFSETQ. In DNA form, the CDR3 reads TGCGCCAGCAGCTCGGGGACAGGGGGCGGAATGAACACTGAAGCTTTCTTT. This codes for CASSSGTGGGMNTEAFF. The whole variable domain, remainder taken from reference TRBV5-1 and TRBJ1-1, is KAGVTQTPRYLIKTRGQQVTLSCSPISGHRSVSWYQQTPGQGLQFLFEYFSETQRNKGNFPGRFSGRQFSNSRSEMNVSTLELGDSALYLCASSSGTGGGMNTEAFFGQGTRLTVV.

This chain links TRBV6-4 with TRBJ2-1, with 10 bases identical to TRBD2. V lost 6 bases and J lost 7; bases outside the gene matches: 6. CDR1 is MRHNA, CDR2 SNTAGT, per germline. This CDR3 region has 14 residues. The CDR3 sequence is CASSPSGGGNEQFF. Here the CDR3 DNA reads TGTGCCAGCAGCCCTAGCGGGGGTGGTAATGAGCAGTTCTTC.